The clone carrying this TCR beta chain came up a few times. V shed 7 bases, J shed 1 base, and the junction held 7 bases outside the gene matches. Germline CDR1 and CDR2: SGHRS and YFSETQ. The CDR3 spans 15 residues. These data originate in a study of blood T cell repertoires in COVID-19. Study in general: COVID-19 samples collected from the United States, Italy and Spain covered acute and convalescent phases.

Produced via immunoSEQ multiplex PCR; TCRdb's table is partial and in-frame only. The table lists about 180,000 clones, roughly 86% of them singletons. This receptor was identified in a woman aged 25 to 45 who had recovered from COVID-19. The sample was PBMCs or T cells enriched from blood (not recorded which). This chain uses TRBV5-1 with TRBJ2-2, with 7 bases matching TRBD1. The CDR3: CASGPGTVNTGELFF. CDR3 sequence (DNA): TGCGCCAGCGGACCCGGGACAGTGAACACCGGGGAGCTGTTTTTT.